The present T cell receptor (beta chain) was sequenced within a study of vaccination and CD4 T cells after COVID-19. Study-wide context: The cells were exposed to overlapping spike peptides originating from SARS-CoV-2, HCoV-NL63, HCoV-OC43 and HCoV-229E for stimulation.

Germline trimming cut 6 bases from V and 6 bases from J; bases unmatched to any gene: 5. The CDR3 covers 16 residues. Germline-derived CDR1 and CDR2 are KGHDR and SFDVKD. Treatment of the sample: 10-day PBMC culture with coronavirus spike peptide pools or control peptides (ViraFEST assay). Peptide pools at roughly 10 ug/ml stimulated approximately 2 million PBMCs per well with about 10 IU/ml IL-2. This clonotype appeared a few times. The antigen is not known. The Oncomine TCR Beta short-read assay sequenced DNA from cultured CD4+ T cells. Using its own MiXCR run on the PCR reads, TCRdb lists one record per CDR3 protein. The top ten clones hold about 20% of a sample with roughly 11,000 distinct CDR3 sequences, 45% of them seen once.

The input for sequencing was cultured CD4+ T cells from blood, taken after SARS-CoV-2 vaccination. The rearrangement joins TRBV24-1 to TRBJ2-3; 16 nucleotides agree with TRBD2. This receptor was obtained from a human donor with COVID-19. The CDR3 reads CATSTGTSGGADTQYF. The CDR3 DNA is TGTGCCACCAGTACCGGGACTAGCGGGGGGGCCGATACGCAGTATTTT.